These T cell receptor beta chains were read from a single sample in a study of blood T cells in healthy people across ages. One entry per CDR3 protein, called by TCRdb with MiXCR from the 5' RACE reads. The repertoire includes 550,000 to 700,000 distinct CDR3 sequences, 25% to 30% of them detected once, and less than 20% sits in the top ten. The material sequenced was blood. All receptors come from a woman aged 70-85 years in good health. Each CDR3 is given with its conserved first and last residue. Each record gives: CDR3 DNA, CDR3 protein, clone size, D gene, V gene, J gene. D genes are given only for firm matches. Clone size is shown for a subset of rows, as once, few, many or a class of expanded clone.

DNA: TGTGCCAGCAGTTACCTAGAGGTGCAGGGGCCCCTCCACTTT
CDR3: CASSYLEVQGPLHF
size: NA
D: NA
V: TRBV6-5
J: TRBJ1-6

DNA: TGCAGTGCTAGAGTACTGCAGGGAAATTCACCCCTCCACTTT
CDR3: CSARVLQGNSPLHF
size: NA
D: NA
V: TRBV20-1
J: TRBJ1-6

DNA: TGTGCCAGCAGCAATATAAGGACAGGCTTTATCTATGGCTACACCTTC
CDR3: CASSNIRTGFIYGYTF
size: few
D: NA
V: TRBV21-1
J: TRBJ1-2

DNA: TGTGCCAGCAGCCCCCGGGACTTATCCAATGAGCAGTTCTTC
CDR3: CASSPRDLSNEQFF
size: NA
D: NA
V: TRBV3-1
J: TRBJ2-1

DNA: TGCAGTGCTAGAGAGACTAGCGGGGGGGCCCACGAGCAGTACTTC
CDR3: CSARETSGGAHEQYF
size: NA
D: TRBD2
V: TRBV20-1
J: TRBJ2-7

DNA: TGTGCCAGCAGCTTAAGATCCAGCGGGGGGAACAATGAGCAGTTCTTC
CDR3: CASSLRSSGGNNEQFF
size: NA
D: TRBD2
V: TRBV7-3
J: TRBJ2-1

DNA: TGCGCCAGCAGCCAAGAAGGGGGCCCCTATGGCTACACCTTC
CDR3: CASSQEGGPYGYTF
size: NA
D: TRBD1
V: TRBV4-3
J: TRBJ1-2

DNA: TGTGCCAGCAGTCCCCCGATCAGGGTGGGGGACACCGGGGAGCTGTTTTTT
CDR3: CASSPPIRVGDTGELFF
size: many
D: NA
V: TRBV12-3/TRBV12-4
J: TRBJ2-2

DNA: TGCGCCAGCAGCCAAGATTTGGGAACTAGCGGGGGGCTCGTCCCAGATACGCAGTATTTT
CDR3: CASSQDLGTSGGLVPDTQYF
size: NA
D: TRBD2
V: TRBV4-3
J: TRBJ2-3

DNA: TGTGCCAGCAGTTTAGACCCTAACAGGGGGTGGTTCTATGGCTACACCTTC
CDR3: CASSLDPNRGWFYGYTF
size: NA
D: TRBD1
V: TRBV12-3/TRBV12-4
J: TRBJ1-2

DNA: TGTGCCAGCAGTGAAGCGGGTGGAGTCAGCAATCAGCCCCAGCATTTT
CDR3: CASSEAGGVSNQPQHF
size: NA
D: NA
V: TRBV25-1
J: TRBJ1-5

DNA: TGCAGTGCTAGAGATCGATCTAGGACAGGGAGACATAGCTCCTATAATTCACCCCTCCACTTT
CDR3: CSARDRSRTGRHSSYNSPLHF
size: NA
D: TRBD1
V: TRBV20-1
J: TRBJ1-6

DNA: TGTGCCAGCAGTTTACAAGGACAGCAAAAAGGCAATGGCTACACCTTC
CDR3: CASSLQGQQKGNGYTF
size: NA
D: NA
V: TRBV12-3/TRBV12-4
J: TRBJ1-2

DNA: TGCAGCGCTGCCTTAGCGGTAAAAGAGACCCAGTACTTC
CDR3: CSAALAVKETQYF
size: NA
D: NA
V: TRBV29-1
J: TRBJ2-5

DNA: TGTGCCAGCAGCTTTGGGATACAGAGCACAGATACGCAGTATTTT
CDR3: CASSFGIQSTDTQYF
size: NA
D: NA
V: TRBV7-6
J: TRBJ2-3

DNA: TGTGCCAGCAGTTGGTCGGGTCACAATGGGCAGTTCTTC
CDR3: CASSWSGHNGQFF
size: few
D: NA
V: TRBV12-3/TRBV12-4
J: TRBJ2-1

DNA: TGTGCCAGTAGACAGCAAACCGGGACAGGGAGCTCCTACGAGCAGTACTTC
CDR3: CASRQQTGTGSSYEQYF
size: few
D: TRBD1
V: TRBV19
J: TRBJ2-7

DNA: TGTGCCGGGACCGCTTTGGATTCACCCCTCCACTTT
CDR3: CAGTALDSPLHF
size: many
D: NA
V: TRBV2
J: TRBJ1-6

DNA: TGCGCCAGCAAGATGGGGTCAGGGGCCAACGTCCTGACTTTC
CDR3: CASKMGSGANVLTF
size: NA
D: NA
V: TRBV5-1
J: TRBJ2-6

DNA: TGTGCCAGCAGGAAACGAACGGGCAGGGAAAGTATGGGCGAGCAGTACTTC
CDR3: CASRKRTGRESMGEQYF
size: NA
D: NA
V: TRBV6-1
J: TRBJ2-7

DNA: TGTGCTAGTGGTAGCCAGGTCGGGGTCGGAAACACCATATATTTT
CDR3: CASGSQVGVGNTIYF
size: few
D: NA
V: TRBV12-5
J: TRBJ1-3

DNA: TGTGCCAGCAGTGCAGAGGGCCAGAAGACCCAGTACTTC
CDR3: CASSAEGQKTQYF
size: NA
D: NA
V: TRBV2
J: TRBJ2-5

DNA: TGTGCCAGCAGCCAAGACAGGGGGACCTACGAGCAGTACTTC
CDR3: CASSQDRGTYEQYF
size: many
D: TRBD1
V: TRBV4-2
J: TRBJ2-7

DNA: TGTGCCAGCAGACCCAGAAGGAGTGCTCTCGAGCAGTACTTC
CDR3: CASRPRRSALEQYF
size: NA
D: NA
V: TRBV12-3/TRBV12-4
J: TRBJ2-7

DNA: TGTGCCAGCACCACGGGGGGGGCTGCTGGAAACACCATATATTTT
CDR3: CASTTGGAAGNTIYF
size: NA
D: NA
V: TRBV28
J: TRBJ1-3

DNA: TGTGCCAGCAGCCCCTCAAGGGACTCTCGGGACTTC
CDR3: CASSPSRDSRDF
size: NA
D: NA
V: TRBV6-1
J: TRBJ2-5

DNA: TGTGCCAGCAGTTACTCGGGACAGGAGCAGGAAAAACTGTTTTTT
CDR3: CASSYSGQEQEKLFF
size: NA
D: TRBD1
V: TRBV6-6
J: TRBJ1-4

DNA: TGTGCCACCAGTGAGTCCGGGACAGGGTCTGCTTTACGGGGTGAGCAGTTCTTC
CDR3: CATSESGTGSALRGEQFF
size: NA
D: TRBD1
V: TRBV24-1
J: TRBJ2-1

DNA: TGCAGCGTTGGACTAGTGGAAGAGACCCAGTACTTC
CDR3: CSVGLVEETQYF
size: many
D: NA
V: TRBV29-1
J: TRBJ2-5

DNA: TGTGCCAGCAGCCCTGTAACAGGGGGTCGGGAAAAACTGTTTTTT
CDR3: CASSPVTGGREKLFF
size: few
D: TRBD1
V: TRBV7-9
J: TRBJ1-4

DNA: TGTGCCGGTTCAGGGGGTCGAACGGAGACCCAGTACTTC
CDR3: CAGSGGRTETQYF
size: NA
D: TRBD1
V: TRBV7-2
J: TRBJ2-5

DNA: TGTGCCAGCAGTTGGGGCTCCTATAATTCACCCCTCCACTTT
CDR3: CASSWGSYNSPLHF
size: NA
D: NA
V: TRBV25-1
J: TRBJ1-6

DNA: TGCAGCGCTGTTGACATGGGTCGGTCCTACGAGCAGTACTTC
CDR3: CSAVDMGRSYEQYF
size: NA
D: NA
V: TRBV20-1
J: TRBJ2-7

DNA: TGTGCCAGCAGCTTACCCCAAATTCAGCCCCAGCATTTT
CDR3: CASSLPQIQPQHF
size: NA
D: NA
V: TRBV7-2
J: TRBJ1-5

DNA: TGTGCCAGCAGGGAGCGGGGGGGCGTCCCCCGTTTGAGTAACAATGAGCAGTTCTTC
CDR3: CASRERGGVPRLSNNEQFF
size: NA
D: TRBD2
V: TRBV6-1
J: TRBJ2-1

DNA: TGTGCCAGCAGTTACCCAGGGGGCCAAACCTACGAGCAGTACTTC
CDR3: CASSYPGGQTYEQYF
size: few
D: TRBD1
V: TRBV6-2/TRBV6-3
J: TRBJ2-7

DNA: TGTGCCAGCAGCCCCACTAGCGGGGGTTTCACAGATACGCAGTATTTT
CDR3: CASSPTSGGFTDTQYF
size: NA
D: TRBD2
V: TRBV11-2
J: TRBJ2-3

DNA: TGTGCCAGCAGTCCCCTCCGGGGCAATGAGCAGTTCTTC
CDR3: CASSPLRGNEQFF
size: NA
D: NA
V: TRBV14
J: TRBJ2-1

DNA: TGTGCCAGCAGCGTCGGAGGGGTTGGGGATCAGCCCCAGCATTTT
CDR3: CASSVGGVGDQPQHF
size: NA
D: NA
V: TRBV9
J: TRBJ1-5

DNA: TGTGCCAGCAGCCCGGGACTAGCGGGGGGGCTCGAGCAGTACTTC
CDR3: CASSPGLAGGLEQYF
size: NA
D: TRBD2
V: TRBV7-2
J: TRBJ2-7

DNA: TGTGCCAGCAGTCCCCGGAGGGACTACGAGCAGTACTTC
CDR3: CASSPRRDYEQYF
size: NA
D: NA
V: TRBV2
J: TRBJ2-7

DNA: TGTGCCAGCAGTCATCACAGGGAAAATGGCTACACCTTC
CDR3: CASSHHRENGYTF
size: NA
D: NA
V: TRBV3-1
J: TRBJ1-2

DNA: TGCAGTGCTAGAGATGGGCGGGGGGGTCATACGCAGTATTTT
CDR3: CSARDGRGGHTQYF
size: NA
D: TRBD2
V: TRBV20-1
J: TRBJ2-3

DNA: TGCAGTGCAGTAGGGGGTATCTATACGCAGTATTTT
CDR3: CSAVGGIYTQYF
size: NA
D: NA
V: TRBV20-1
J: TRBJ2-3

DNA: TGTGCCAGCAGTGGAGGGATGAACACTGAAGCTTTCTTT
CDR3: CASSGGMNTEAFF
size: NA
D: NA
V: TRBV25-1
J: TRBJ1-1